The T cell receptor (beta chain) under discussion was sequenced for a study of cytomegalovirus exposure and HLA in healthy donors. Study observations and caveats: A later analysis found TCR association rates differed by HLA locus, highest for DRB1 and lowest for HLA-C. In a later analysis, TCR beta V- and J-gene trimming showed a link to a missense DCLRE1C variant.

Points on this clone: What it recognizes is unknown.

PCR amplification relied on 60 Vbeta primers (plus 13 Jbeta primers). Clones were read by immunoSEQ multiplex PCR, and TCRdb kept only the in-frame ones, dropping some. This sample has about 130,000 clones, with over 70% found just once. Sequencing input: PBMCs. The sequence was collected from a woman in her 50s in good health and CMV-seronegative.

The CDR3 DNA is TGTGCCAGCAGCGTCGAGATGTACAATGAGCAGTTCTTC. Translated, it gives CASSVEMYNEQFF. This chain joins TRBV25-1 and TRBJ2-1; no clear D. Trimming shortened V by 6 bases and J by 4 bases, and 10 bases separated the two germline ends. The CDR3 contains 13 residues. Looked up from germline, CDR1 is MGHDK and CDR2 is SYGVNS.